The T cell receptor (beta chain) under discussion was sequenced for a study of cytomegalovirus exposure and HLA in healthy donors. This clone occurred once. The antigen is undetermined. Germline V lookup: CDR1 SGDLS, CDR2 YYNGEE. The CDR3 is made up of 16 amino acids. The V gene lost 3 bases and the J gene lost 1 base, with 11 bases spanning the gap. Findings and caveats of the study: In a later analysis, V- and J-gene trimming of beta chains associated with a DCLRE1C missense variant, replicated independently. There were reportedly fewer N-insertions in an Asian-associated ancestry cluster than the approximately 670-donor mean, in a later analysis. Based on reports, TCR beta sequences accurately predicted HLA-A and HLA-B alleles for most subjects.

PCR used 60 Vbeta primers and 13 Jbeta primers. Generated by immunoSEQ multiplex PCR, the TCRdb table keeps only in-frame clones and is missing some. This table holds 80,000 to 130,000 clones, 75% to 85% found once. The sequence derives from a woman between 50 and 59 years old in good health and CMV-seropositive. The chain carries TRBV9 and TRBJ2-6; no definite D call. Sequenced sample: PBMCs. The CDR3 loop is CASSGLLGSGANVLTF. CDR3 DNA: TGTGCCAGCAGCGGACTTCTGGGTTCTGGGGCCAACGTCCTGACTTTC.